The present T cell receptor (beta chain) was sequenced within a study of blood T cell repertoires in COVID-19. As processed by the authors: Estimated nucleated cell counts came from reference gene primer amplification. Assay used: immunoSEQ multiplex PCR; TCRdb lists only in-frame clones, some missing. V and J calls and clone size are given by that table; D and trimming were obtained from the DNA. Of fewer than 300,000 clones in the sample, about 89% were seen once. V was pared by 0 bases and J by 4 bases, with 7 bases between. The CDR3 runs 14 residues. Looked up from germline, CDR1 is LNHDA and CDR2 is SQIVND (reference sequence). This clone appeared a single time.

This TCR came from a man aged 25 to 40 with acute or convalescent COVID-19. The chain links TRBV19 to TRBJ1-5, with D unclear. The sample was peripheral blood. CDR3 nucleotide sequence: TGTGCCAGTAGTATAGATTTGGCAAATCAGCCCCAGCATTTT. Its translation: CASSIDLANQPQHF.